One T cell receptor beta chain is described in this entry. Its antigen remains unknown. The germline V gene encodes CDR1 MGHRA and CDR2 YSYEKL. With 2 bases removed from V and 4 bases from J, the gap between germline ends came to 9 bases. The CDR3 has 13 amino acids. This sample is part of a study of T-cell memory formation after mild COVID-19. Study background: The two donors had largely donor-specific TCR clusters.

A 5'RACE reaction primed in the constant segment made cDNA libraries of TCR alpha and TCR beta, and these carried sample barcodes and UMIs. TCRdb re-analysed the 5' RACE reads in MiXCR, keeping a single row per CDR3 protein. Found here are about 250,000 distinct CDR3 sequences, 15% to 17% of them singletons; the top ten hold more than 2%. Study results and limitations: Several responding clones turned up in pre-infection memory, indicating that cross-reactive memory may have taken part.

The clonotype comes from an adult woman who had mild COVID-19 (a few samples of this study predate the infection). Cell type and time point are not known. The V and J genes are TRBV4-1 and TRBJ2-7; a possible D gene is TRBD1 (6 bases). The sample consisted of PBMCs or a T cell subset sorted from them (not recorded which). The CDR3 DNA reads TGCGCCAGCAGCCAAACAGGGACGTACGAGCAGTACTTC. It codes for CASSQTGTYEQYF.